This TCR beta chain appears in the sequencing data of a study of siplizumab effects on memory and regulatory T cells. The study's findings and limits: There appeared to be greater diversity in naive T cells than in memory cells, and naive T cells seemed major contributors to the alloresponse.

Germline loops: CDR1 SGHRS, CDR2 YFSETQ. This CDR3 has 16 residues. V gave up 3 bases and J gave up 5 bases; unmatched junction bases: 6. Method: immunoSEQ multiplex PCR; TCRdb's copy keeps in-frame clones and lacks some. The data contain 95,000 to 110,000 clones, about 93% of them seen just once; the ten biggest clones take up 0.62%. Remarks on this clone: As yet, its antigen is unknown.

J is TRBJ2-2 and V is TRBV5-1; 11 positions match TRBD2. Sequenced input: Tregs sorted from blood. The TCR comes from a human donor in good health. CDR3 sequence reads: CASSWGLAVRTGELFF. CDR3 DNA sequence: TGCGCCAGCAGCTGGGGACTAGCGGTTCGGACCGGGGAGCTGTTTTTT.